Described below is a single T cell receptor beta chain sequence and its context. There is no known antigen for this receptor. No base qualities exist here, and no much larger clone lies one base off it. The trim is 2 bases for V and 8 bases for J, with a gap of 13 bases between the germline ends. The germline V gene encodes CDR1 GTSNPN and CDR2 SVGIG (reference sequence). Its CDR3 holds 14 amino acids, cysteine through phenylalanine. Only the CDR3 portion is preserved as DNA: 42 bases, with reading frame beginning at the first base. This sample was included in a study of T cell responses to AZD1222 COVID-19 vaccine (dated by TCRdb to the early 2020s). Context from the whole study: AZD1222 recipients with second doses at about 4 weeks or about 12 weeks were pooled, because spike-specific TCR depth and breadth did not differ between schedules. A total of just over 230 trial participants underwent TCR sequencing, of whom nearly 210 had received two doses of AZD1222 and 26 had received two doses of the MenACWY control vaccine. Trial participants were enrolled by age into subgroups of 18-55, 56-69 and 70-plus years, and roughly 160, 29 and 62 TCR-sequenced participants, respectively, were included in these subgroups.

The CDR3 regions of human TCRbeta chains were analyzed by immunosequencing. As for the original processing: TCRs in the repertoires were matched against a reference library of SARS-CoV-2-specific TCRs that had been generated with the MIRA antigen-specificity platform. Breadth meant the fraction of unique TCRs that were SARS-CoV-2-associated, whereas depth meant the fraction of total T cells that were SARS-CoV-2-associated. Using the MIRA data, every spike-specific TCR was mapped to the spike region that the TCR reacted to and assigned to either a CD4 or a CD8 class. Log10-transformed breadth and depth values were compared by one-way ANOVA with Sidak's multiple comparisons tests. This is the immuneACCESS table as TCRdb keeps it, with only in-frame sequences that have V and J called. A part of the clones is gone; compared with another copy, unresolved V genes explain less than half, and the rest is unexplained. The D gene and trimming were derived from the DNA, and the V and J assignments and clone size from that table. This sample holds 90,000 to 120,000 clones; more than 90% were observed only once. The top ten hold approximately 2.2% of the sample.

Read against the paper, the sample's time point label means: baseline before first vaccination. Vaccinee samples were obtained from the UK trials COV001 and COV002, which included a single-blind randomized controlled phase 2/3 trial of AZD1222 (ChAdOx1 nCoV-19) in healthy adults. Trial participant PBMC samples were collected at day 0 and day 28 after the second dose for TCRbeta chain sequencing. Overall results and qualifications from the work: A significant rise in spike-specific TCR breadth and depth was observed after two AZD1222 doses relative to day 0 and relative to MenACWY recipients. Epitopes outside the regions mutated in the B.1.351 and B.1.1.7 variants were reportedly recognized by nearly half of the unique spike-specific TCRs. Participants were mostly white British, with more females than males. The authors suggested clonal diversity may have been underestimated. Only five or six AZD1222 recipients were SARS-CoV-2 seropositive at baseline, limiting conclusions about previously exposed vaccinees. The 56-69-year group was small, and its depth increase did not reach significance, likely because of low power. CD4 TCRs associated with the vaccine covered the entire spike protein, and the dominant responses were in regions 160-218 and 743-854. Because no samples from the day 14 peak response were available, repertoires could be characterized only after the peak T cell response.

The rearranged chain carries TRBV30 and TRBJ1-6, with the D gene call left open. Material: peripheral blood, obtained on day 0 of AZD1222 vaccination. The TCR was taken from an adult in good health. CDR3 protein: CAWSLRTWDSPLHF. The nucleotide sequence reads TGTGCCTGGAGTCTCCGGACCTGGGATTCACCCCTCCACTTT. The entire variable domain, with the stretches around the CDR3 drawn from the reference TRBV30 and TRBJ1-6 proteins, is SQTIHQWPATLVQPVGSPLSLECTVEGTSNPNLYWYRQAAGRGLQLLFYSVGIGQISSEVPQNLSASRPQDRQFILSSKKLLLSDSGFYLCAWSLRTWDSPLHFGNGTRLTVT.